These 18 T cell receptor beta chains were sequenced from one sample in a study of T cell responses to AZD1222 COVID-19 vaccine. Sequenced by immunoSEQ multiplex PCR; TCRdb stores in-frame clones only, minus some. The data show about 160,000 clones, with around nine tenths seen just once and over 4.5% held by the top ten. The starting material was peripheral blood, obtained on day 0 of AZD1222 vaccination. The origin of the receptors is an adult in good health.

The chain joins TRBV9 to TRBJ2-2; D ambiguous. Germline CDR1 and CDR2: SGDLS and YYNGEE. V lost 0 bases, J lost 0 bases, and 9 bases lay in between. This CDR3 has 16 amino acids. Here the CDR3 reads CASSVDSSTNTGELFF. For the CDR3, the DNA is TGTGCCAGCAGCGTAGACAGCAGTACGAACACCGGGGAGCTGTTTTTT.

V gene TRBV28 combines with J gene TRBJ1-1, with D hard to call. Per germline, CDR1 MDHEN and CDR2 SYDVKM. The CDR3 loop spans 11 amino acids. The germline V and J ends were trimmed by 6 bases and 8 bases, with 10 bases remaining between them. In nucleotides, the CDR3 is TGTGCCAGCAGCCGCGTGGGAGAAGCTTTCTTT. Translated: CASSRVGEAFF.

Remarks on this clone: The junction departs from the called germline gene at one end, perhaps through a read error. This chain joins TRBV15 and TRBJ2-5, with 10 bases fitting TRBD2. Germline V lookup: CDR1 LNHNV, CDR2 YYDKDF (reference sequence). The CDR3 extends over 17 amino acids. The CDR3 region is CATSRDAWGTSGMGWDF. Here the CDR3 DNA reads TGTGCCACCAGCAGAGATGCGTGGGGCACTAGCGGGATGGGGTGGGACTTC.

The chain employs TRBV6-2 or TRBV6-3 and TRBJ2-2, with 11 bases fitting TRBD2. J lost 1 base, V lost 1 base, and 2 bases had no gene match. The germline V gene encodes CDR1 MNHEY and CDR2 SVGEGT. The CDR3 is 17 residues long. DNA of the CDR3: TGTGCCAGCAGTTACTACGGGACTAGCGGGAACACCGGGGAGCTGTTTTTT. Amino acids: CASSYYGTSGNTGELFF.

This clone was detected once. The J gene is TRBJ1-3, the V gene TRBV28, with 7 bases matching TRBD1. The CDR3 length is 13 residues. Trimming took 8 bases from V and 1 from J; bases not matched to a gene: 2. The germline gives CDR1 MDHEN, CDR2 SYDVKM. The CDR3 sequence: CASLQGSGNTIYF. DNA of the CDR3: TGTGCCAGCCTACAGGGGTCTGGAAACACCATATATTTT.

This clone was picked up one time. This chain links TRBV28 with TRBJ1-6; TRBD1 agrees at 7 bases. Germline trimming cut 11 bases from V and 8 bases from J; bases unmatched to any gene: 6. In germline, CDR1 is MDHEN, CDR2 SYDVKM. This CDR3 contains 12 residues. The CDR3 loop reads CAATGQDSPLHF. The CDR3, as DNA: TGTGCCGCGACAGGGCAAGATTCACCCCTCCACTTT.

The V call is TRBV19, the J call TRBJ2-3; 7 bases map to TRBD1. There are 16 residues in the CDR3. Losses at the gene ends were 4 bases for V and 2 bases for J; bases not matched to a gene: 9. The V gene's germline CDR1 is LNHDA and CDR2 SQIVND (reference sequence). CDR3 in amino acids: CASSKGTATFTDTQYF. CDR3 nucleotide sequence: TGTGCCAGTAGTAAAGGGACAGCGACATTCACAGATACGCAGTATTTT. Complete variable domain (other parts from reference TRBV19 and TRBJ2-3): DGGITQSPKYLFRKEGQNVTLSCEQNLNHDAMYWYRQDPGQGLRLIYYSQIVNDFQKGDIAEGYSVSREKKESFPLTVTSAQKNPTAFYLCASSKGTATFTDTQYFGPGTRLTVL.

The rearrangement uses TRBV7-9 and TRBJ1-1, with D perhaps TRBD1 (5 bases). Germline assignment: CDR1 SEHNR and CDR2 FQNEAQ (reference sequence). CDR3 length: 12 residues. Trimming left V 5 bases short and J 1 base short, with 5 bases between. The CDR3 here is CASSRGNTEAFF. The CDR3, as DNA: TGTGCCAGCAGCAGGGGGAACACTGAAGCTTTCTTT. Supplemented by reference TRBV7-9 and TRBJ1-1, the full variable domain reads DTGVSQNPRHKITKRGQNVTFRCDPISEHNRLYWYRQTLGQGPEFLTYFQNEAQLEKSRLLSDRFSAERPKGSFSTLEIQRTEQGDSAMYLCASSRGNTEAFFGQGTRLTVV.

The chain is built from TRBV9 and TRBJ1-3; D may be TRBD1 (5 bases). Germline V gives CDR1 SGDLS, CDR2 YYNGEE. The V gene lost 4 bases and the J gene lost 0 bases, with 20 bases spanning the gap. The CDR3 is 18 residues long. The CDR3 region has the DNA TGTGCCAGCAGCCAAAGACTGACAGTCCAGAGCTCTGGAAACACCATATATTTT. Translation gives CASSQRLTVQSSGNTIYF.

The V gene is TRBV27, the J gene TRBJ1-5; tentative D call: TRBD1 (6 bases). Germline values: CDR1 MNHEY, CDR2 SMNVEV (reference sequence). V lost 10 bases and J lost 0, with 16 bases in between. The CDR3 runs 15 residues. CDR3 sequence (DNA): TGTGCCACCAGAGGACAGCCAGATAGCAATCAGCCCCAGCATTTT. Residues: CATRGQPDSNQPQHF.

As concerns this clone: Compared with germline, one end of the junction differs, possibly owing to a read error. The chain is built from TRBV25-1 and TRBJ1-1, with 7 bases lining up with TRBD1. The CDR3 has 12 amino acids. Per germline, CDR1 MGHDK and CDR2 SYGVNS. The CDR3 DNA sequence: TGTGCCAGCAGTACAGGGGATTCCCCAATGGTGTTT. Protein sequence: CASSTGDSPMVF. Full variable domain (remainder filled in from reference TRBV25-1 and TRBJ1-1): EADIYQTPRYLVIGTGKKITLECSQTMGHDKMYWYQQDPGMELHLIHYSYGVNSTEKGDLSSESTVSRIRTEHFPLTLESARPSHTSQYLCASSTGDSPMVFGQGTRLTVV.

The table lists this clone with a count of one. The CDR3 region is CASSFSGGAGTEAFF. CDR3 in DNA: TGTGCCAGCAGCTTTTCAGGGGGCGCGGGCACTGAAGCTTTCTTT. V is TRBV5-8 and J is TRBJ1-1; 8 positions match TRBD1. V gave up 2 bases and J gave up 4 bases; unmatched junction bases: 7. Germline-derived CDR1 and CDR2 are SGHTS and YDEGEE. CDR3 length equals 15 residues.

V gene TRBV14 combines with J gene TRBJ1-2; D not certain. Germline V gives CDR1 SGHDN, CDR2 FVKESK. Trimming left V 0 bases short and J 0 bases short, with 8 bases between. This CDR3 contains 15 residues. CDR3 DNA: TGTGCCAGCAGCCAAGATGGCAGGCCTAACTATGGCTACACCTTC. It specifies CASSQDGRPNYGYTF.

The chain links TRBV6-1 to TRBJ1-5; D is unresolved. The germline V and J ends were trimmed by 2 bases and 3 bases, with 8 bases remaining between them. Germline CDR1 reads MNHNS; CDR2 reads SASEGT. This CDR3 is built from 14 residues. The DNA for the CDR3 is TGTGCCAGCAGTGAATCCGGGTTCAATCAGCCCCAGCATTTT. It specifies CASSESGFNQPQHF.

A few counts support this clone. J is TRBJ2-7 and V is TRBV7-9; 7 nucleotides agree with TRBD1. CDR1 SEHNR and CDR2 FQNEAQ come from the germline V gene (reference sequence). This CDR3 has 13 amino acids. The ends lost 8 bases at V and 6 bases at J; junction bases unmatched: 10. The CDR3: CASAQGPQGEQYF. The CDR3 region has the DNA TGTGCCAGCGCACAGGGGCCCCAAGGCGAGCAGTACTTC.

The chain uses TRBV2 and TRBJ1-5; 9 nucleotides align to TRBD1. This CDR3 region has 15 residues. The junction had 7 bases not matched to a gene; V was cut back by 7 bases and J by 3 bases. CDR1 and CDR2 (germline): SNHLY, FYNNEI. CDR3 region: CASNADRGSNQPQHF. The CDR3 DNA follows: TGTGCCAGCAATGCTGACAGGGGGTCCAATCAGCCCCAGCATTTT.

The chain uses TRBV3-1 (or the pseudogene TRBV3-2) and TRBJ2-3, with D perhaps TRBD1 (5 bases). Germline-derived CDR1 and CDR2 are LGHDT and YNNKEL (reference sequence). The CDR3 length is 13 residues. With 4 bases removed from V and 4 bases from J, the gap between germline ends came to 9 bases. The CDR3 DNA reads TGTGCCAGCAGCCGAAGGGGCGCAGATACGCAGTATTTT. This encodes CASSRRGADTQYF.

The rearrangement links TRBV2 to TRBJ2-7; 9 bases line up with TRBD1. Germline CDR1 reads SNHLY; CDR2 reads FYNNEI. CDR3 length: 14 amino acids. With V trimmed by 5 bases and J by 7 bases, 9 bases remained unmatched. CDR3 region: CASSSGQGWREQYF. DNA of the CDR3: TGTGCCAGCAGTTCTGGACAGGGGTGGCGGGAGCAGTACTTC.